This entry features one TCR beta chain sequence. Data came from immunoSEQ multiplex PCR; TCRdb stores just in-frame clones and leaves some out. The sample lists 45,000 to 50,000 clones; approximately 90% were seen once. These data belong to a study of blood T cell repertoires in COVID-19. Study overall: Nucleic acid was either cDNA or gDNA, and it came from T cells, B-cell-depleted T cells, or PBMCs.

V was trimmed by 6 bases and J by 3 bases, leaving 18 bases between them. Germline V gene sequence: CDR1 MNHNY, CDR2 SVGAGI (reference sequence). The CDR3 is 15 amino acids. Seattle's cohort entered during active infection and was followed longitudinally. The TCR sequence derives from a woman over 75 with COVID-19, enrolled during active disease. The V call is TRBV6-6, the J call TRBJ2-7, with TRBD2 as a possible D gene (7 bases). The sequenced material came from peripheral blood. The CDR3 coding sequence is TGTGCCAGCAGGCTGGGGGGCGGGAGAAGCTACGAGCAGTACTTC. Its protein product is CASRLGGGRSYEQYF.